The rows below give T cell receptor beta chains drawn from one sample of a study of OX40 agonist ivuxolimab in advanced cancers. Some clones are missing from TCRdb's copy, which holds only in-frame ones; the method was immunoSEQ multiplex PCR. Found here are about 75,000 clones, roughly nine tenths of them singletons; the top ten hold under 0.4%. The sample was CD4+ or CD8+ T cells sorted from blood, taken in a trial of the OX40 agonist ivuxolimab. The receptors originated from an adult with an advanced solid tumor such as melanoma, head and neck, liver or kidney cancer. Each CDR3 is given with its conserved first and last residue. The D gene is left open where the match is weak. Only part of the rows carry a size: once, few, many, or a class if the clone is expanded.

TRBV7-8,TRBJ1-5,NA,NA,CASSSLGGANQPQHF,TGTGCCAGCAGCTCACTGGGGGGCGCTAATCAGCCCCAGCATTTT
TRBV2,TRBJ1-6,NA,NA,CASTRDNLYNSPLHF,TGTGCCAGCACAAGGGACAATCTCTATAATTCACCCCTCCACTTT
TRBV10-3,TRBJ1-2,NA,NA,CAISENLGNYGYTF,TGTGCCATCAGTGAAAACCTCGGAAACTATGGCTACACCTTC
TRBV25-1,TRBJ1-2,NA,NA,CASSERRGGGYTF,TGTGCCAGCAGTGAACGTCGAGGGGGTGGCTACACCTTC
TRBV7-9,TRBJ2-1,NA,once,CASSLLETRRNEQFF,TGTGCCAGCAGCTTACTAGAAACTCGAAGGAATGAGCAGTTCTTC
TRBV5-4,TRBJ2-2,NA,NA,CASSWGYRVATGELFF,TGTGCCAGCAGCTGGGGATACAGGGTTGCAACCGGGGAGCTGTTTTTT
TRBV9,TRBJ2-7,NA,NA,CASSVGPGDLYEQYF,TGTGCCAGCAGCGTGGGCCCAGGGGACCTTTACGAGCAGTACTTC
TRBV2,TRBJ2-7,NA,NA,CAGRQGGEQYF,TGTGCCGGACGACAGGGAGGCGAGCAGTACTTC
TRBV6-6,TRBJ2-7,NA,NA,CASSAQGSYEQYF,TGTGCCAGCAGTGCACAGGGTTCCTACGAGCAGTACTTC
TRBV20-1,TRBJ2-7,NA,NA,CSASHSYEQYF,TGCAGTGCCTCCCACTCCTACGAGCAGTACTTC
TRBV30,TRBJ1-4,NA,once,CAWSVLVGEKLFF,TGTGCCTGGAGTGTACTCGTCGGGGAAAAACTGTTTTTT
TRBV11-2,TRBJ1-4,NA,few,CASSSQALANEKLFF,TGTGCCAGCAGCTCCCAGGCGCTAGCTAATGAAAAACTGTTTTTT
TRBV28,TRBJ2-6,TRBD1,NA,CASSLGQGLTGVLTF,TGTGCCAGCAGTTTGGGACAGGGCCTGACCGGCGTCCTGACTTTC
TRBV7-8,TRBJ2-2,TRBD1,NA,CASSRRGGELFF,TGTGCCAGCAGCCGCAGGGGGGGGGAGCTGTTTTTT
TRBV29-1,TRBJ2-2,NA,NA,CSADARRSGTGELFF,TGCAGCGCTGACGCCAGGAGATCTGGCACCGGGGAGCTGTTTTTT
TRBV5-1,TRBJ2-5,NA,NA,CASSLITGSQETQYF,TGCGCCAGCAGCCTAATAACAGGGAGTCAAGAGACCCAGTACTTC
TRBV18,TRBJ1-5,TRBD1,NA,CASSATGQGANQPQHF,TGTGCCAGCTCAGCCACCGGACAGGGGGCCAATCAGCCCCAGCATTTT
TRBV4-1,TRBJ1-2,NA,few,CASSQPREHGYTF,TGCGCCAGCAGCCAACCCCGAGAGCATGGCTACACCTTC
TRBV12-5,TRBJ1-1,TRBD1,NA,CASGSTGLTEAFF,TGTGCTAGTGGTTCGACAGGGTTGACTGAAGCTTTCTTT
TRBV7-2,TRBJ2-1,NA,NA,CASEEGPYNEQFF,TGTGCCAGCGAGGAGGGTCCCTACAATGAGCAGTTCTTC
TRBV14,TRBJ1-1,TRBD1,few,CASGWGGGVTEAFF,TGTGCCAGCGGCTGGGGAGGGGGCGTTACTGAAGCTTTCTTT
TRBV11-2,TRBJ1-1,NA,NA,CASSPGLITEAFF,TGTGCCAGCAGCCCAGGACTGATCACTGAAGCTTTCTTT
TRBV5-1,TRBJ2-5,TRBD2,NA,CASSTGLAWETQYF,TGCGCCAGCAGCACGGGACTAGCGTGGGAGACCCAGTACTTC
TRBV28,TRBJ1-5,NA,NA,CASSLLQGLRQPQHF,TGTGCCAGCAGTTTACTCCAGGGTCTGCGTCAGCCCCAGCATTTT
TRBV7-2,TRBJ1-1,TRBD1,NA,CASSLGTGMNTEAFF,TGTGCCAGCAGCCTCGGGACAGGGATGAACACTGAAGCTTTCTTT
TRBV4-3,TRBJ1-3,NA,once,CASSQGIQGAGNTIYF,TGCGCCAGCAGCCAAGGAATACAGGGTGCTGGAAACACCATATATTTT
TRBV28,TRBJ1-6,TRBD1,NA,CASRPGQGGSPLHF,TGTGCCAGCCGTCCGGGACAGGGCGGTTCACCCCTCCACTTT
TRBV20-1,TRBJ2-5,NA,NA,CSARGFGTQYF,TGCAGTGCTAGAGGGTTTGGGACCCAGTACTTC
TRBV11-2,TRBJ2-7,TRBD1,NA,CASRKDRDVTYEQYF,TGTGCCAGCAGAAAGGACAGGGACGTAACCTACGAGCAGTACTTC
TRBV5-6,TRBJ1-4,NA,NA,CASSLGWGSAAGVDEKLFF,TGTGCCAGCAGCTTGGGGTGGGGCTCGGCGGCGGGGGTGGATGAAAAACTGTTTTTT
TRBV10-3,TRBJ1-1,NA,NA,CAISESSEAFF,TGTGCCATCAGTGAGTCGAGTGAAGCTTTCTTT
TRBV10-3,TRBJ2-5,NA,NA,CAISARERETQYF,TGTGCCATCAGTGCGCGGGAAAGAGAGACCCAGTACTTC
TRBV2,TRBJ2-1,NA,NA,CASGGQGMLDEQFF,TGTGCCAGTGGGGGGCAGGGGATGCTAGATGAGCAGTTCTTC
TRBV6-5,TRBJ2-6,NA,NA,CASSYSLSGANVLTF,TGTGCCAGCAGTTACTCACTCTCTGGGGCCAACGTCCTGACTTTC
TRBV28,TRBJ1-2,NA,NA,CASSTQRSGYTF,TGTGCCAGCAGCACACAGCGATCGGGCTACACCTTC
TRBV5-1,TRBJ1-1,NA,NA,CASSLVGGAGTEAFF,TGCGCCAGCAGCTTGGTCGGAGGGGCGGGCACTGAAGCTTTCTTT
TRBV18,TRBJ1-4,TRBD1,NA,CASSPPGQGRGVNEKLFF,TGTGCCAGCTCACCACCGGGACAGGGGCGAGGGGTGAATGAAAAACTGTTTTTT
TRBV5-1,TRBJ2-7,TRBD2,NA,CASSLEAGTYEQYF,TGCGCCAGCAGCTTAGAAGCGGGGACCTACGAGCAGTACTTC
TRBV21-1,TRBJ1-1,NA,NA,CASSNPGPEAFF,TGTGCCAGCAGCAACCCGGGGCCTGAAGCTTTCTTT
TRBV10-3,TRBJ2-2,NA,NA,CAIGGSLYTGELFF,TGTGCCATCGGGGGGAGCCTTTACACCGGGGAGCTGTTTTTT
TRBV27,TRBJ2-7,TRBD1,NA,CASLPYGTEFNYEQYF,TGTGCCAGCCTTCCGTACGGGACAGAATTTAATTACGAGCAGTACTTC
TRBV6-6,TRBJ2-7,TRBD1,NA,CASSYPGQGAYYEQYF,TGTGCCAGCAGTTACCCTGGACAGGGGGCGTACTACGAGCAGTACTTC